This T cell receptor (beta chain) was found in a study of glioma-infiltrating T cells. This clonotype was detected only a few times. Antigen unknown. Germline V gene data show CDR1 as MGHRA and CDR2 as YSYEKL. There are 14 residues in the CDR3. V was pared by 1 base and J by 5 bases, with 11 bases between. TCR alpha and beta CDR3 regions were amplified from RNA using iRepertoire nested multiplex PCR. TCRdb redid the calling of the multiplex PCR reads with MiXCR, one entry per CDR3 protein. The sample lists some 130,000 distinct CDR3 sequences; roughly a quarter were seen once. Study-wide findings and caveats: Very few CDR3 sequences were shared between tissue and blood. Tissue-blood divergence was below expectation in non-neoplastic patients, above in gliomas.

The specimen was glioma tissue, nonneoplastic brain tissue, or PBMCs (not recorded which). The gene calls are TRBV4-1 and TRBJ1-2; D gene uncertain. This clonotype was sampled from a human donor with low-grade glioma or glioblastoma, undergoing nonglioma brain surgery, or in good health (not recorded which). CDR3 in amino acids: CASSQVETPYGYTF. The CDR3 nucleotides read TGCGCCAGCAGCCAAGTAGAAACACCGTATGGCTACACCTTC.